This T cell receptor (beta chain) stems from a study of shared clonotypes between healthy human individuals. The germline V and J ends were trimmed by 1 base and 2 bases, with 18 bases remaining between them. CDR1 is SQVTM, CDR2 ANQGSEA, per germline. The CDR3 is 16 amino acids. Data came from immunoSEQ multiplex PCR; TCRdb stores just in-frame clones and leaves some out. The data show more than 400,000 clones, about 96% seen once. The chain combines TRBV29-1 with TRBJ2-7, with D maybe TRBD1 (5 bases). Material: naive CD4+ T cells sorted from blood. As to subset: CD45RA+ positively selected. The source of this sequence is a woman aged 25 to 39 in good health. The CDR3 sequence is CSVEGVHGASPYEQYF. The CDR3 region has the DNA TGCAGCGTTGAAGGGGTCCATGGGGCCTCCCCCTACGAGCAGTACTTC.